These 8 T cell receptor beta chains share one sample of origin, sequenced in a study of CD8 T cells in ankylosing spondylitis. Antigen specificity for these receptors is unknown. Whole-study results and caveats: In ankylosing spondylitis blood, a motif of roughly eight highly homologous TCR beta variants appeared characteristic.

Via MiXCR, TCRdb re-called the 5' RACE reads, giving one row per CDR3 protein. Of roughly 670,000 distinct CDR3 sequences in the sample, around 20% were seen once. The source material was blood, either unsorted or a sorted T cell fraction (not recorded which). All receptors come from a male donor with ankylosing spondylitis.

CDR3 DNA sequence: TGTGCCAGCAGTGCAAATTCGGCCCTGGGACCGGCGAACACTGAAGCTTTCTTT. Amino acid sequence: CASSANSALGPANTEAFF. The chain couples TRBV6-1 to TRBJ1-1; possibly TRBD1 for D (5 bases). The ends were cut back, 4 bases at V and 1 base at J, with 22 bases in the middle. The CDR3 spans 18 residues. CDR1 and CDR2 (germline): MNHNS, SASEGT.

This clonotype was counted only a few times. This chain joins TRBV6-5 and TRBJ1-2, with D hard to call. Trimming took 4 bases from V and 5 from J, leaving 17 bases between them. Germline loops: CDR1 MNHEY, CDR2 SVGAGI. This CDR3 comprises 15 residues. CDR3: CASSSLRAEWYGYTF. CDR3 coding DNA: TGTGCCAGCAGTTCACTCCGGGCCGAGTGGTATGGCTACACCTTC.

Worth noting for this clonotype: This clone may be a read error of a much larger clone one base away. The chain employs TRBV5-1 and TRBJ1-3; the D is unclear. Germline V lookup: CDR1 SGHRS, CDR2 YFSETQ. The length of the CDR3 is 14 residues. CDR3 residues: CASSLDRGGNTMYF. The CDR3 nucleotides read TGCGCCAGCAGCTTGGATCGGGGTGGAAACACCATGTATTTT. The full variable domain, in which reference TRBV5-1 and TRBJ1-3 provide the parts outside the CDR3, is KAGVTQTPRYLIKTRGQQVTLSCSPISGHRSVSWYQQTPGQGLQFLFEYFSETQRNKGNFPGRFSGRQFSNSRSEMNVSTLELGDSALYLCASSLDRGGNTMYFGEGSWLTVV.

The chain recombines TRBV7-2 with TRBJ2-1; the D call may be TRBD1 or TRBD2 (6 bases each). Germline lookup yields CDR1 SGHTA and CDR2 FQGNSA. The CDR3 sequence is 15 residues long. Deletions cut 0 bases from V and 7 bases from J, with 13 bases between. The CDR3 spells CASSLAPGGRNEQFF. Here the CDR3 DNA reads TGTGCCAGCAGCTTAGCCCCCGGGGGCAGGAATGAGCAGTTCTTC.

In DNA form, the CDR3 reads TGTGCCAGCAGGGCAGGGTCGTGGGAAAAAGAAAACATTCAGTACTTC. The encoded protein is CASRAGSWEKENIQYF. The rearrangement uses TRBV6-1 and TRBJ2-4, with D perhaps TRBD1 (5 bases). V lost 6 bases and J lost 5, with 20 bases in between. Germline V gene data show CDR1 as MNHNS and CDR2 as SASEGT. CDR3 size: 16 residues.

The V gene is TRBV27, the J gene TRBJ2-7; possible D gene TRBD2, 6 bases. The V gene lost 4 bases and the J gene lost 5 bases, with 15 bases spanning the gap. CDR3 size: 14 residues. Germline CDR1 reads MNHEY; CDR2 reads SMNVEV (reference sequence). CDR3 DNA sequence: TGTGCCAGCAGTTCCCGCCTCGGGGGTGACGAGCAGTACTTC. Translation gives CASSSRLGGDEQYF.

This clonotype was seen more than once but under ten times. The chain has TRBV28 and TRBJ2-7; possibly TRBD1 or TRBD2 for D (5 bases each). Per germline, CDR1 MDHEN and CDR2 SYDVKM. The CDR3 is made up of 13 amino acids. The V end was cut by 10 bases, the J end by 0 bases, with 13 bases between. The CDR3 spells CATWDVSSYEQYF. The CDR3 DNA reads TGTGCCACCTGGGACGTTAGCTCCTACGAGCAGTACTTC.

This clonotype was observed a few times. The CDR3 protein is CSAGDRVTEKLFF. For the CDR3, the DNA is TGCAGTGCTGGGGACAGGGTGACTGAAAAACTGTTTTTT. The chain recombines TRBV20-1 with TRBJ1-4; 9 bases match TRBD1. V lost 5 bases and J lost 7; bases outside the gene matches: 5. Looked up from germline, CDR1 is DFQATT and CDR2 is SNEGSKA (reference sequence). The CDR3 runs to 13 residues.